In this sample, the clone carrying this TCR beta chain turned up many times. Its matching antigen is unknown. The CDR3 length is 16 residues. CDR1 and CDR2 from the germline V gene are SGHTA and FQGNSA. V shed 0 bases and J shed 8 bases, with 17 bases lying between them. The data were taken from a study of T cell repertoires in cytomegalovirus infection. Study-wide background: Recently identified HLA-C-restricted CMV epitopes and well-studied HLA-B-restricted CMV epitopes were used by the study. Indications came from public TCR beta signatures; they pointed to CMV infection and to a matching HLA type. Study results and limitations: CMV carriers having the relevant HLA were flagged by cumulative public TCR beta family frequency.

TCRdb re-called the reads through MiXCR, storing one row per CDR3 protein. In the table there are 900,000 to 950,000 distinct CDR3 sequences, around 32% of which are singletons. Source: cultured CD8+ T cells from PBMCs, taken from culture after CMV antigen stimulation. The V and J genes are TRBV7-2 and TRBJ2-1, with D possibly matching TRBD2 (6 bases). This sequence originates from a human donor in good health (CMV status not recorded). Some clones in this sample may be carry-over from other donors' samples. CDR3 sequence: CASSLAIGLPLDEQFF. CDR3 DNA: TGTGCCAGCAGCTTAGCGATAGGACTACCTCTCGATGAGCAGTTCTTC.